This TCR beta chain was observed in a study of cytomegalovirus exposure and HLA in healthy donors. Primers included in the PCR were 60 Vbeta and 13 Jbeta primers. Only in-frame clones appear in the TCRdb table, and some are missing; sequencing was by immunoSEQ multiplex PCR. This table holds some 200,000 clones. Regarding the study as a whole: What TCR beta sequences reportedly achieved was accurate prediction of HLA-A and HLA-B alleles in most subjects.

Concerning this clone itself: Antigen: not known.

Donors consisted of healthy bone marrow donors. Germline V gene lookup returns CDR1 LNHDA and CDR2 SQIVND (reference sequence). The germline V and J ends were trimmed by 5 bases and 6 bases, with 19 bases remaining between them. The CDR3 contains 15 residues. The receptor was derived from a boy aged 5-17 years in good health and CMV-seronegative. The chain uses TRBV19 and TRBJ1-1; the D gene is possibly TRBD1 (5 bases). Sequencing was carried out using PBMCs. The chain's CDR3 is CASSLFAGKYSEAFF. Here the CDR3 DNA reads TGTGCCAGTAGTTTATTTGCAGGGAAGTATTCTGAAGCTTTCTTT.